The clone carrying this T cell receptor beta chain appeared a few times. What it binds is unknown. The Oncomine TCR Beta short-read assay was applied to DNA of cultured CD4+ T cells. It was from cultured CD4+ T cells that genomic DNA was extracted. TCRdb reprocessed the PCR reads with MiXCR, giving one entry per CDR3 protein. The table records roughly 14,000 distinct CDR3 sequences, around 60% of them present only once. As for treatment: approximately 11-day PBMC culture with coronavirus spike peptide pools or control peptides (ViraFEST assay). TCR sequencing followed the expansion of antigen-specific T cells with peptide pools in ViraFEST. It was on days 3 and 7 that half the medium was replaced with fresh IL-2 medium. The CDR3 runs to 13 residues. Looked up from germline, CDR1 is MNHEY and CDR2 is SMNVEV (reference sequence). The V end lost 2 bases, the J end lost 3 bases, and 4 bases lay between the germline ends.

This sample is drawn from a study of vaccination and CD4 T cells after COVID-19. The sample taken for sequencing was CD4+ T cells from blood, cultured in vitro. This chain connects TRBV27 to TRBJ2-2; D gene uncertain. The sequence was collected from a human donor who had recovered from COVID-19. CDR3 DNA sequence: TGTGCCAGCAGTTTAACTGACACCGGGGAGCTGTTTTTT. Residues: CASSLTDTGELFF.